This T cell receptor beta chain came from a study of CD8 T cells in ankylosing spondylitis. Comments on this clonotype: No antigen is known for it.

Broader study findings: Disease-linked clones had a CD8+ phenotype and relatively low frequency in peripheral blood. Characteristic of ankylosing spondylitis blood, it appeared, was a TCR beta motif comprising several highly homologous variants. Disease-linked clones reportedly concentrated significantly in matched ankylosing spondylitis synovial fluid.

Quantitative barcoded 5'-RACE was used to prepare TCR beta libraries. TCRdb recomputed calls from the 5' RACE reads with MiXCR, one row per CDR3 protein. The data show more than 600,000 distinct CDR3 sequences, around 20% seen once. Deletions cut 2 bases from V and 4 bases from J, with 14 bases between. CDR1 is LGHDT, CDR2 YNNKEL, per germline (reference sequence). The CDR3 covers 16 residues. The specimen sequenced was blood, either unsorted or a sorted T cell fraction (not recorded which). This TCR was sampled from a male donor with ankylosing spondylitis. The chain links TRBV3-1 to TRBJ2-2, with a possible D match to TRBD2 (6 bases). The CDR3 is CASSQTGTLVTGELFF. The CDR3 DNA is TGTGCCAGCAGCCAAACCGGGACTTTGGTCACCGGGGAGCTGTTTTTT. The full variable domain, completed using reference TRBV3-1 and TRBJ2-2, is DTAVSQTPKYLVTQMGNDKSIKCEQNLGHDTMYWYKQDSKKFLKIMFSYNNKELIINETVPNRFSPKSPDKAHLNLHINSLELGDSAVYFCASSQTGTLVTGELFFGEGSRLTVL.